This T cell receptor (beta chain) was captured in a study of T cells in Graves' hyperthyroidism and ophthalmopathy (dated by TCRdb to about 2019). Study-wide context: Peripheral blood was sampled at the time of initial diagnosis, prior to any treatment. In addition, the study compared T-cell repertoires in thyroid tissue and in blood from about 6 Graves' hyperthyroidism patients. TCR V-J signatures able to tell the groups apart were searched for in a discovery cohort of 100 or so patients, of whom around 43 had Graves' ophthalmopathy and roughly 57 had stable Graves' hyperthyroidism. Whether ophthalmopathy could be predicted prospectively was tested in an independent validation cohort made up of under 20 hyperthyroidism patients plus 17 patients who later progressed to ophthalmopathy. After blood sampling, hyperthyroidism patients were treated with methimazole at a starting dose of 30 mg daily, and ophthalmopathy patients were treated with high-dose intravenous methylprednisolone. According to the paper, TCR Vbeta CDR3 sequencing was carried out on more than 120 peripheral blood samples, which came from 40 to 45 ophthalmopathy, 70 to 80 hyperthyroidism and some 17 progressor patients. The 90 to 100 discovery patients were randomly divided into training and test sets at a 7:3 ratio.

TCR beta CDR3 regions were amplified from RNA transcripts. The first round of RT-PCR for the TCR CDR3 was performed with the HTBI primer set and the Qiagen OneStep RT-PCR kit. A second multiplex PCR round built the libraries, followed by size selection and purification. Paired-end sequencing of the libraries was performed with 100 bp reads on an Illumina HiSeq2000. The source study handled its data this way. SOAPnuke was used to process the raw data, with reads discarded if the reads contained adapters or uncalled bases, had a mean Phred below 15, or lacked an exact constant-primer or identifier match. High-quality paired reads were merged using COPE v1.2.5, and each unique nucleotide sequence was defined as a clonotype. MiTCR v1.1 was used to align clonotypes to the IMGT TRBV, TRBD and TRBJ reference segments. Analysis was restricted to V-J combinations with a frequency above 0.0001, which covered roughly 99% of repertoires. A TCS score was defined as the ratio of F50 (clonal expansion) to E x V (chaos), with BLOSUM62-based TCRdist applied between CDR3 peptides within each V-J. Welch's t-statistics and random forest reduced 500 to 550 V-J features to about 13, which were used in a naive Bayes classifier (R e1071). TCRdb itself trimmed the public reads at Q25 with fastp, ran MiXCR and retained productive beta chains. One record per CDR3 amino acid sequence lists the most common genes and DNA. TCRdb, not the original authors, processed these V and J calls. Here the sample has more than 300,000 distinct CDR3 sequences; about 18% occur a single time. The ten largest clones represent almost 35% of the sample.

Here is what the overall study found, with its caveats: Most expanded thyroid clonotypes (frequency above 0.001) were also found in blood, which suggests that blood repertoires may mirror thyroid immune responses. No statistical method was used to set the sample size in advance, and investigators knew the group allocation. In validation, the model predicted progression to ophthalmopathy with over 60% sensitivity and 72% to 85% specificity, a median of roughly seven months before onset. A model built on a 13 V-J signature distinguished ophthalmopathy from stable hyperthyroidism, reaching over 85% sensitivity and around 81% specificity in cross-validation and 80%/75% in testing.

A note on this clonotype: Its antigen remains undetermined. Base qualities are not at hand, and no much larger clone is one base apart.

The hyperthyroidism patients were between 18 and 65 years old and newly diagnosed, with a disease duration of less than 2 months. Exclusion was applied to patients with uncontrolled infections, other autoimmune diseases, pregnancy or lactation. Diagnoses were based on clinical symptoms, serum thyroxine and TRAb, thyroid ultrasound and orbital computed tomography. Blood from progressor patients was collected at the time of first diagnosis with hyperthyroidism, before any ophthalmopathy symptoms had appeared. Ficoll-Paque density gradient centrifugation was used to isolate PBMCs from approximately 10 ml of fresh peripheral blood. Patients classed as progressors first received a Graves' hyperthyroidism diagnosis and then went on to develop ophthalmopathy during follow-up. Total RNA was extracted using Trizol reagent, and RNA quality was assessed on an Agilent 2100 Bioanalyzer. The clonotype was recovered from a woman younger than 45 with Graves' hyperthyroidism that later progressed to Graves' ophthalmopathy. Material: blood.

In nucleotide form, the sequence is TGTGCCAGCAGCTTACGGGACGCAAACTACGAGCAGTACTTC. Its amino acids are CASSLRDANYEQYF. The V gene is TRBV7-9 and the J gene is TRBJ2-7; the D gene is possibly TRBD1 or TRBD2, with 5 bases matching each. Cut back by 2 bases and 3 bases, the V and J ends lie 11 bases apart. The CDR3 runs 14 residues from the cysteine to the phenylalanine. The kept DNA is CDR3 alone, 42 bases in frame from the first base. The germline V gene (reference sequence) provides CDR1 SEHNR and CDR2 FQNEAQ.